The following is a T cell receptor beta chain sequence with its context. What it binds is unknown. The data were obtained in a study of T cell responses to AZD1222 COVID-19 vaccine. This CDR3 region has 8 residues. Per germline, CDR1 LNHNV and CDR2 YYDKDF (reference sequence). The V and J ends lost 10 bases and 5 bases respectively, with 3 bases between them. Whole-study findings and limits: Researchers took repertoire samples only after the peak T cell response had come. Baseline testing showed seropositivity in only a handful of AZD1222 recipients. Within unmutated variant regions lay the reported targets of nearly half of spike-specific TCRs. The sample set comprised mostly white British donors with more females, and clonal diversity was possibly underestimated.

Data came from immunoSEQ multiplex PCR; TCRdb stores just in-frame clones and leaves some out. The sample consists of 150,000 to 200,000 clones, around 95% of them appearing once. The sequence was collected from an adult in good health. The chain employs TRBV15 and TRBJ2-7; D not resolved. The source was peripheral blood, collected on day 0 of AZD1222 vaccination. CDR3 region: CAIDEQYF. For the CDR3, the DNA is TGTGCCATAGACGAGCAGTACTTC.